A selection of T cell receptor beta chains follows, all from one sample in a study of blood T cell repertoires in COVID-19. The data were produced by immunoSEQ multiplex PCR, yet TCRdb's version contains in-frame clones alone and is incomplete. The data hold roughly 260,000 clones, with 82% observed a single time. Sequencing used peripheral blood. Receptors originate from a woman aged 18 to 35 with acute or convalescent COVID-19. CDR3s include the opening cysteine and the closing phenylalanine or tryptophan. Each record gives: J gene, V gene, CDR3 protein.

>TRBJ1-5|TRBV28
CASSPGRSQHF
>TRBJ1-1|TRBV7-9
CASSLRRGLRNTEAFF
>TRBJ1-2|TRBV4-1
CASSQDGGGGYTF
>TRBJ2-7|TRBV30
CAWSVLAGSEQYF
>TRBJ2-5|TRBV6-2/TRBV6-3
CASSYAGQQETQYF
>TRBJ2-1|TRBV27
CASRGLAGTTSSYNEQFF
>TRBJ1-5|TRBV5-1
CASSLSSGGNQPQHF
>TRBJ1-1|TRBV27
CASRSSLTEAFF
>TRBJ2-1|TRBV4-2
CASSQDGTGPYNEQFF
>TRBJ2-2|TRBV9
CASSVGQGRGGELFF
>TRBJ2-1|TRBV7-3
CASSWTGTLYNEQFF